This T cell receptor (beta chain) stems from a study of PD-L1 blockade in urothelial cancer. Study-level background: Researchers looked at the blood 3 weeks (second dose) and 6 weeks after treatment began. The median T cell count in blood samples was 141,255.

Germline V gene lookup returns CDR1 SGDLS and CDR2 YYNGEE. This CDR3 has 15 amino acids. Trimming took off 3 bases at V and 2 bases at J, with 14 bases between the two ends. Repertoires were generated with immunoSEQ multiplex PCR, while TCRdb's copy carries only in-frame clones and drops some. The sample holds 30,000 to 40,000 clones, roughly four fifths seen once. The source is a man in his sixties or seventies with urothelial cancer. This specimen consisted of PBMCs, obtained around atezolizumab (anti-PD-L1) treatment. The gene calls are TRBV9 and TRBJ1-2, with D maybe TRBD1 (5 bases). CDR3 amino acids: CASSARYGGNYGYTF. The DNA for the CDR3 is TGTGCCAGCAGCGCACGATACGGGGGGAACTATGGCTACACCTTC.